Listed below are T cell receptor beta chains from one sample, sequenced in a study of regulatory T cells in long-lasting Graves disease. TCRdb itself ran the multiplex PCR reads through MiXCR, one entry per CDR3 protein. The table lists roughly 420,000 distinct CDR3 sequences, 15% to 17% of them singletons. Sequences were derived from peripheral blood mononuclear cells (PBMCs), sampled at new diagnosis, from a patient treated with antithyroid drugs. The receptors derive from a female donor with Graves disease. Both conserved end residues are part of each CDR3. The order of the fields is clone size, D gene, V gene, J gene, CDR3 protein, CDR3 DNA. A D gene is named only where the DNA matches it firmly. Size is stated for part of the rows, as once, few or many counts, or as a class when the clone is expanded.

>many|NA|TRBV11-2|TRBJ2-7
CASSSPLMYEQYF
TGTGCCAGCAGCTCCCCCCTAATGTACGAGCAGTACTTC
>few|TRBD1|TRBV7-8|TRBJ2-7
CASSPPTGGYTYEQYF
TGTGCCAGCAGCCCCCCGACAGGGGGCTACACCTACGAGCAGTACTTC
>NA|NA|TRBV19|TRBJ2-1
CASNAPPGNEQFF
TGTGCCAGTAACGCCCCACCAGGGAATGAGCAGTTCTTC
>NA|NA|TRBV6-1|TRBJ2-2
CASSPIIPGELFF
TGTGCCAGCAGCCCTATTATTCCCGGGGAGCTGTTTTTT
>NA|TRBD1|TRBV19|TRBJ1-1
CASSRRGQRGMNTEAFF
TGTGCCAGTAGTCGTAGGGGGCAGAGGGGAATGAACACTGAAGCTTTCTTT
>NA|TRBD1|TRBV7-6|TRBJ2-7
CASSLASTGGLYEQYF
TGTGCCAGCAGCTTAGCCTCGACAGGGGGCCTCTACGAGCAGTACTTC
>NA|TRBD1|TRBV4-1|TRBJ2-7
CASSQVLGQGYEQYF
TGCGCCAGCAGCCAAGTATTGGGACAGGGATACGAGCAGTACTTC
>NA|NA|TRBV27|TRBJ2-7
CASQGLLSYEQYF
TGTGCCAGCCAAGGACTCCTCTCCTACGAGCAGTACTTC
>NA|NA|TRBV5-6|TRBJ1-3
CASRTGFSSGNTIYF
TGTGCCAGCAGGACAGGATTCAGCTCTGGAAACACCATATATTTT
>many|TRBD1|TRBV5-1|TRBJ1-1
CASKGTGSLLDTEAFF
TGCGCCAGCAAGGGGACAGGGAGCCTTTTAGACACTGAAGCTTTCTTT
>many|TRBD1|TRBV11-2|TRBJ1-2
CASSRRDRRLPYGYTF
TGTGCCAGCAGCCGTAGGGACAGACGTCTACCCTATGGCTACACCTTC
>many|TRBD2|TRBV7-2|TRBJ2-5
CASSLPTTSGQETQYF
TGTGCCAGCAGCTTACCCACAACTAGCGGCCAAGAGACCCAGTACTTC
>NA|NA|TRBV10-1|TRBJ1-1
CASSEDNTEAFF
TGCGCCAGCAGTGAGGATAACACTGAAGCTTTCTTT
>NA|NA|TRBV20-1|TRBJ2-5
CSATGPGMWETQYF
TGCAGTGCTACAGGGCCGGGGATGTGGGAGACCCAGTACTTC
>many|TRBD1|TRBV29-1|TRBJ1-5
CSVGQRNQPQHF
TGCAGCGTGGGACAGAGGAATCAGCCCCAGCATTTT
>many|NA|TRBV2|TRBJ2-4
CASSEVGNIQYF
TGTGCCAGCAGTGAAGTCGGAAACATTCAGTACTTC
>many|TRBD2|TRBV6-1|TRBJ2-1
CATGRYNEQFF
TGTGCCACCGGGAGGTACAATGAGCAGTTCTTC
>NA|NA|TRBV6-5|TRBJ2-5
CASSSYAQRIEETQYF
TGTGCCAGCAGTTCTTACGCCCAGAGGATCGAGGAGACCCAGTACTTC
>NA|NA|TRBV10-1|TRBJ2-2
CASSEGGSPSGELFF
TGCGCCAGCAGTGAGGGGGGCTCCCCTTCCGGGGAGCTGTTTTTT
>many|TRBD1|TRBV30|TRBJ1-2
CAWSPDRGDGYTF
TGTGCCTGGAGCCCGGACAGGGGAGACGGCTACACCTTC
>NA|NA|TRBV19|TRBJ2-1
CASSITRNSYNEQFF
TGTGCCAGTAGTATCACGCGGAACTCCTACAATGAGCAGTTCTTC
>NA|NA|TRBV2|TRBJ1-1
CASHRVGNTEAFF
TGTGCCAGCCACAGGGTGGGGAACACTGAAGCTTTCTTT
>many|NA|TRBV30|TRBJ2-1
CAWSSPLDGYNEQFF
TGTGCCTGGAGTAGCCCCCTAGACGGTTACAATGAGCAGTTCTTC
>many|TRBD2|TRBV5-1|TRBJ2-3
CASGKTSGGLSDTQYF
TGCGCCAGCGGCAAGACTAGCGGGGGGCTCTCAGATACGCAGTATTTT
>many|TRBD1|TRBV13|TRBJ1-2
CASSLKGGLYYGYTF
TGTGCCAGCAGCTTGAAAGGGGGCCTGTACTATGGCTACACCTTC
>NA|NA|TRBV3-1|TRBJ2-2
CASSHRAGGVTGELFF
TGTGCCAGCAGCCATAGGGCCGGGGGTGTCACCGGGGAGCTGTTTTTT
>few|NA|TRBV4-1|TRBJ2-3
CASSQDFAGSTDTQYF
TGCGCCAGCAGCCAAGACTTCGCGGGGAGCACAGATACGCAGTATTTT
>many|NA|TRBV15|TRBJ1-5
CATSRVGQPQHF
TGTGCCACCAGCAGAGTCGGACAGCCCCAGCATTTT
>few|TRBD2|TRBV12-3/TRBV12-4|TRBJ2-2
CASSPSLAVNTGELFF
TGTGCCAGCAGTCCGTCACTAGCGGTAAACACCGGGGAGCTGTTTTTT
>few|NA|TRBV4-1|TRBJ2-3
CASSQVAGRTDTQYF
TGCGCCAGCAGCCAAGTTGCTGGGCGTACAGATACGCAGTATTTT
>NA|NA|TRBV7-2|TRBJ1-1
CASSLRHQNTEAFF
TGTGCCAGCAGCTTAAGACACCAGAACACTGAAGCTTTCTTT
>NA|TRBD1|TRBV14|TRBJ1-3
CASSPTTGGQGNTIYF
TGTGCCAGCAGCCCAACTACAGGGGGCCAAGGAAACACCATATATTTT
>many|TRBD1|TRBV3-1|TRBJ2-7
CASSPWDRAYEQYF
TGTGCCAGCAGCCCCTGGGACAGGGCCTACGAGCAGTACTTC
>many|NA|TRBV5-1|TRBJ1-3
CASSLESRPYGNTIYF
TGCGCCAGCAGCTTGGAAAGCCGCCCTTATGGAAACACCATATATTTT
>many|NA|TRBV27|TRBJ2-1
CASGRGANEQFF
TGTGCCAGCGGACGGGGGGCCAATGAGCAGTTCTTC
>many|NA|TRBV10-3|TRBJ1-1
CAGSSPVLGTEAFF
TGTGCCGGCAGTTCTCCGGTTTTGGGCACTGAAGCTTTCTTT
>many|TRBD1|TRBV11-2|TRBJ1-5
CASSSPRGNSNQPQHF
TGTGCCAGCAGCTCCCCCAGGGGGAATAGCAATCAGCCCCAGCATTTT
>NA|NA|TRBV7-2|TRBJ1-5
CASSLQVGSNQPQHF
TGTGCCAGCAGCCTCCAGGTTGGGAGCAATCAGCCCCAGCATTTT
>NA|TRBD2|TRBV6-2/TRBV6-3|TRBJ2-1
CASLTPPSGTDNEQFF
TGTGCCAGCCTTACCCCACCTAGCGGGACAGACAATGAGCAGTTCTTC
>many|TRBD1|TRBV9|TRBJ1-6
CASSVDETGSFPLHF
TGTGCCAGCAGCGTAGACGAGACAGGGAGTTTCCCCCTCCACTTT
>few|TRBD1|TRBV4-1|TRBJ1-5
CASSLEGAEDSNQPQHF
TGCGCCAGCAGCCTTGAGGGGGCCGAGGATAGCAATCAGCCCCAGCATTTT
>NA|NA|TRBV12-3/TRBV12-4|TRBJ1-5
CASSFWGVDQPQHF
TGTGCCAGCAGTTTTTGGGGGGTGGATCAGCCCCAGCATTTT
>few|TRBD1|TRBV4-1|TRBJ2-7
CASRPSGQSNEQYF
TGCGCCAGCAGGCCGTCGGGACAGTCCAACGAGCAGTACTTC
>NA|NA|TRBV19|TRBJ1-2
CASSIRDGYGYTF
TGTGCCAGTAGTATCCGGGACGGGTATGGCTACACCTTC
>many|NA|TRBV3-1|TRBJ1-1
CASSQDGRNTEAFF
TGTGCCAGCAGCCAAGACGGGAGGAACACTGAAGCTTTCTTT
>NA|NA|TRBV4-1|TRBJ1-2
CASSQDRGLYGYTF
TGCGCCAGCAGCCAAGATCGGGGGCTCTATGGCTACACCTTC
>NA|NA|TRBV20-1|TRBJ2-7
CSAKMTRLSPEQYF
TGCAGTGCTAAAATGACTCGATTAAGTCCCGAGCAGTACTTC
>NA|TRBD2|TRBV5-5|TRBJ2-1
CASREGLPVSYNEQFF
TGTGCCAGCAGGGAGGGACTACCGGTTTCCTACAATGAGCAGTTCTTC
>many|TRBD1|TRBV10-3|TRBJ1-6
CAISIQGARSPLHF
TGTGCCATCAGTATACAGGGGGCAAGATCACCCCTCCACTTT
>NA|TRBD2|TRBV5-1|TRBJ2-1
CASKGFDRLAGPYNEQFF
TGCGCCAGCAAGGGGTTCGACCGACTAGCGGGGCCCTACAATGAGCAGTTCTTC
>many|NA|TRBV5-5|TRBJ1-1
CASSLIAGEMNTEAFF
TGTGCCAGCAGCTTGATCGCAGGAGAGATGAACACTGAAGCTTTCTTT
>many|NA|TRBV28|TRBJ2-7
CASSFKGYEQYF
TGTGCCAGCAGTTTCAAGGGTTACGAGCAGTACTTC
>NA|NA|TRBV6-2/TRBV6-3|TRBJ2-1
CASSAGHPFF
TGTGCCAGCTCCGCAGGGCATCCGTTCTTC
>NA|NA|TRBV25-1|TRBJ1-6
CASSDRPYNSPLHF
TGTGCCAGCAGCGACCGTCCTTATAATTCACCCCTCCACTTT
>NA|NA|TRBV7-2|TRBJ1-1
CASSPKFSRNTEAFF
TGTGCCAGCAGCCCAAAGTTCAGCCGGAACACTGAAGCTTTCTTT
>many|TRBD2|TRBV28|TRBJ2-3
CASSRWTSGGVGDTQYF
TGTGCCAGCAGCAGATGGACTAGCGGAGGCGTCGGGGATACGCAGTATTTT
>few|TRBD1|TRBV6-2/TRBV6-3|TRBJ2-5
CASSYIRTGPGETQYF
TGTGCCAGCAGTTACATCCGGACAGGTCCCGGGGAGACCCAGTACTTC
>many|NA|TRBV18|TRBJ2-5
CASSPTEETQYF
TGTGCCAGCTCACCGACCGAAGAGACCCAGTACTTC
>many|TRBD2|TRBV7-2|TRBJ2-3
CASSSRTTSGVGDTQYF
TGTGCCAGCAGCTCCCGGACGACTAGCGGGGTGGGGGATACGCAGTATTTT
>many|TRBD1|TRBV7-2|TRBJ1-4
CASSPRTGLYF
TGTGCCAGCAGCCCAAGGACAGGGCTGTATTTT